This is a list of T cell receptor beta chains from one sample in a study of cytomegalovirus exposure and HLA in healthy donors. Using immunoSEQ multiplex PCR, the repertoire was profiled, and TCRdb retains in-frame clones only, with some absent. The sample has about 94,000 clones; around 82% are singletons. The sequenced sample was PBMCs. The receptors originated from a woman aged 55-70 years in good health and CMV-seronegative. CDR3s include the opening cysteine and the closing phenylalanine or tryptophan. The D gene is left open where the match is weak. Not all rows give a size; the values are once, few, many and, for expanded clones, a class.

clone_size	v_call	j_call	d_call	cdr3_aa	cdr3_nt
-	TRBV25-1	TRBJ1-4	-	CASSAKWGRQEGEKLFF	TGTGCCAGCAGTGCTAAGTGGGGAAGGCAGGAGGGTGAAAAACTGTTTTTT
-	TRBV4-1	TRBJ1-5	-	CASSLQTGTDQPQHF	TGCGCCAGCAGCCTTCAGACAGGAACGGATCAGCCCCAGCATTTT
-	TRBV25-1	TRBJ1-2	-	CASSGVGDGYTF	TGTGCCAGCAGTGGAGTAGGAGATGGCTACACCTTC
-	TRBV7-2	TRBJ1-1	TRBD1	CASSVGQRTEAFF	TGTGCCAGCAGCGTGGGACAGCGGACTGAAGCTTTCTTT
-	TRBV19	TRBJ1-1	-	CASSIGGQTNTEAFF	TGTGCCAGTAGTATAGGTGGACAGACGAACACTGAAGCTTTCTTT
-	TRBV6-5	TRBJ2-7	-	CASSRQGLGQYF	TGTGCCAGCAGCAGACAGGGACTAGGGCAGTACTTC
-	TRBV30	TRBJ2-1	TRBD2	CAWSVGGLAGVEQFF	TGTGCCTGGAGTGTAGGGGGGCTAGCGGGAGTTGAGCAGTTCTTC
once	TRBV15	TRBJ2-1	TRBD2	CATSRSGTSNEQFF	TGTGCCACCAGCAGATCGGGGACTAGCAATGAGCAGTTCTTC
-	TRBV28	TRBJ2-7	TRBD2	CASSLRTSGSYEQYF	TGTGCCAGCAGTCTTCGGACTAGCGGGAGCTACGAGCAGTACTTC
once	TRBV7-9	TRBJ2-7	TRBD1	CASSPRDRSSYEQYF	TGTGCCAGCAGCCCGAGGGACAGGAGCTCCTACGAGCAGTACTTC
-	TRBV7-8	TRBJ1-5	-	CASSLDREYLQPQHF	TGTGCCAGCAGCTTAGACAGGGAATACCTTCAGCCCCAGCATTTT
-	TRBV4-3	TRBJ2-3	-	CASSSYGGADTQYF	TGCGCCAGCAGCTCGTATGGGGGCGCAGATACGCAGTATTTT
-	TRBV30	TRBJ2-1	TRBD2	CAWSAEGSLAGNEQFF	TGTGCCTGGAGTGCAGAGGGAAGCCTAGCGGGCAATGAGCAGTTCTTC
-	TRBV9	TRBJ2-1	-	CASSVGANSGYEQFF	TGTGCCAGCAGCGTAGGGGCCAATAGCGGCTATGAGCAGTTCTTC
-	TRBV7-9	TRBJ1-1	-	CASSFLDSGNTEAFF	TGTGCCAGCAGCTTTCTTGACTCCGGGAACACTGAAGCTTTCTTT
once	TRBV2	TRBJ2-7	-	CASSELDSREQYF	TGTGCCAGCAGTGAACTTGACAGCCGCGAGCAGTACTTC